The clone carrying this T cell receptor (beta chain) was seen only a few times. CDR3 size: 13 residues. Germline V gene lookup returns CDR1 SGHVS and CDR2 FNYEAQ. Trimming took 1 base from V and 9 from J, leaving 10 bases between them. This sample was included in a study of T cells in Graves' hyperthyroidism and ophthalmopathy. TCR beta CDR3 regions were amplified from RNA. RT-PCR in the first round (using the HTBI primer set) targeted the TCR CDR3. TCRdb itself ran the multiplex PCR reads through MiXCR, one entry per CDR3 protein. The data hold hundreds of thousands of distinct CDR3 sequences, with about 19% observed a single time.

The sample comprised blood. This sequence originates from a woman in her 50s with Graves' hyperthyroidism that later progressed to Graves' ophthalmopathy. The J gene is TRBJ2-1, the V gene TRBV7-6; perhaps TRBD2 as D (5 bases). The DNA of the CDR3 is TGTGCCAGCAGCTTAGGAGGGTTATCTGAGCAGTTCTTC. It codes for CASSLGGLSEQFF.